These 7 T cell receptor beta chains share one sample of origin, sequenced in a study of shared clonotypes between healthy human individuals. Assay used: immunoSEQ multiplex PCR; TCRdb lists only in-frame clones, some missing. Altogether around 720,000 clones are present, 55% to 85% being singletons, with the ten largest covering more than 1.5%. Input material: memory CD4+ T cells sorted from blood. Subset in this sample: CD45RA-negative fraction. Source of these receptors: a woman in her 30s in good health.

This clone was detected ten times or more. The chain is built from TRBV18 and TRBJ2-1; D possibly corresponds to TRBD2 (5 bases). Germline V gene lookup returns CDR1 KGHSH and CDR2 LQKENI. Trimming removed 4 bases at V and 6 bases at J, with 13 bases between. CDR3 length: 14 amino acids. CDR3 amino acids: CASSQDFAGNEQFF. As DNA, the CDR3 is TGTGCCAGCTCACAGGACTTCGCGGGCAATGAGCAGTTCTTC.

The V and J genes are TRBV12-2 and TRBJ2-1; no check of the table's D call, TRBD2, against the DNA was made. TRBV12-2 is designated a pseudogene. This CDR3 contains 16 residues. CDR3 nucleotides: TGTGCAAGTCGCCCCCCTAATCCGGGAGGGCTTCCTGAGCAGTTCTTC. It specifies CASRPPNPGGLPEQFF.

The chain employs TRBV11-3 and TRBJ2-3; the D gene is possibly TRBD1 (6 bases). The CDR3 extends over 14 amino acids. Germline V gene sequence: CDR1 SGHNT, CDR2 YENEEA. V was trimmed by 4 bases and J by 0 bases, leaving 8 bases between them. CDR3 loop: CASSSGVSTDTQYF. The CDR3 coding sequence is TGTGCCAGCAGCTCAGGGGTTAGCACAGATACGCAGTATTTT.

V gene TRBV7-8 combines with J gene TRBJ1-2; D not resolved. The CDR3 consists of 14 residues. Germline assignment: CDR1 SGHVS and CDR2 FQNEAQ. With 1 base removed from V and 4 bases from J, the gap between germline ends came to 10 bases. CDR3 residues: CASSLVEGSYGYTF. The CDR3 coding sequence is TGTGCCAGCAGCTTAGTGGAGGGATCCTATGGCTACACCTTC.

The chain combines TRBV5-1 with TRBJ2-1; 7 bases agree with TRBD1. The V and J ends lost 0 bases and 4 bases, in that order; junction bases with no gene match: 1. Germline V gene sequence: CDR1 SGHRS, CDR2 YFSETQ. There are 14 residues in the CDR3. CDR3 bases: TGCGCCAGCAGCTTGGTGACAGGGTACAATGAGCAGTTCTTC. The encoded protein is CASSLVTGYNEQFF.

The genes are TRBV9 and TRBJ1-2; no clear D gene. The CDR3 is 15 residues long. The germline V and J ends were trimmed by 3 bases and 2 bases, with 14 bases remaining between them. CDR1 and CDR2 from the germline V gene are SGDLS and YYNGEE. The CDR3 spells CASSDPRRTNYGYTF. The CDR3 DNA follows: TGTGCCAGCAGCGACCCGCGACGGACCAACTATGGCTACACCTTC.

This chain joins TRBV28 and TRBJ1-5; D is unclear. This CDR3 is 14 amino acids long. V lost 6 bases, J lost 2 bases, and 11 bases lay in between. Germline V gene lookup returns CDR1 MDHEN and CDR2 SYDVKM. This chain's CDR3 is CASRQIFGNQPQHF. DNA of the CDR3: TGTGCCAGCAGACAAATATTTGGCAATCAGCCCCAGCATTTT. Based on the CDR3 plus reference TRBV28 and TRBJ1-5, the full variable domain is DVKVTQSSRYLVKRTGEKVFLECVQDMDHENMFWYRQDPGLGLRLIYFSYDVKMKEKGDIPEGYSVSREKKERFSLILESASTNQTSMYLCASRQIFGNQPQHFGDGTRLSIL.